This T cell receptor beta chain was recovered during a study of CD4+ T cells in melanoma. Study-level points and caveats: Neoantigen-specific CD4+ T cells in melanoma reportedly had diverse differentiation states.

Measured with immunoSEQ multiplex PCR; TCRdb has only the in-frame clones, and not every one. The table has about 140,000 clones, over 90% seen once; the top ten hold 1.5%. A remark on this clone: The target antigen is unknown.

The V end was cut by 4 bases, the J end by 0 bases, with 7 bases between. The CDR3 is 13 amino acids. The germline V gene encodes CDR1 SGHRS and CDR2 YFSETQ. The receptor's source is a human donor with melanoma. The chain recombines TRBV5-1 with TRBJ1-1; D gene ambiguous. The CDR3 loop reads CASSQRMNTEAFF. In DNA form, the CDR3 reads TGCGCCAGCAGCCAAAGAATGAACACTGAAGCTTTCTTT.